These 9 T cell receptor beta chains originate from one sample sequenced in a study of regulatory T cells in long-lasting Graves disease. Time point: persistent/refractory GD, antithyroid drugs over 5 years with positive TRAb. Construction of the TCR library relied on RNA isolated from PBMCs. Assembly of TCR beta libraries relied on iRepertoire HTBI primers together with Arm-PCR of CDR3 regions. MiXCR, run by TCRdb on the multiplex PCR reads, gives a single entry per CDR3 protein. The data contain approximately 360,000 distinct CDR3 sequences, roughly 24% of them singletons. The sequencing used peripheral blood mononuclear cells (PBMCs), collected when the disease was refractory, from a patient treated with antithyroid drugs. These receptors originate from a woman aged 40 to 50 with Graves disease.

The V gene is TRBV12-3 or TRBV12-4, the J gene TRBJ2-1, with 7 bases lining up with TRBD2. This CDR3 is built from 15 residues. J gave up 5 bases and V 0 bases, and 4 bases lay outside the gene matches. CDR3 loop: CASSLAGGVDNEQFF. CDR3 DNA sequence: TGTGCCAGCAGTTTAGCGGGAGGGGTCGACAATGAGCAGTTCTTC.

This clonotype was recorded many times. V and J are TRBV28 and TRBJ2-7; 14 bases agree with TRBD2. The CDR3 has 16 residues. Germline CDR1 MDHEN, CDR2 SYDVKM. Losses at the gene ends were 2 bases for V and 0 bases for J; bases not matched to a gene: 0. The CDR3 reads CASSLGTSGSSYEQYF. Written as DNA, the CDR3 is TGTGCCAGCAGTTTAGGGACTAGCGGGAGCTCCTACGAGCAGTACTTC.

The table lists this clonotype with many counts. The chain combines TRBV11-2 with TRBJ1-1; D is ambiguous. This CDR3 contains 15 residues. CDR1 and CDR2 (germline): SGHAT, FQNNGV. V was pared by 5 bases and J by 1 base, with 14 bases between. CDR3 DNA: TGTGCCAGCAGCCCATATGAGGGTTGGAACACTGAAGCTTTCTTT. Translated: CASSPYEGWNTEAFF.

The chain uses TRBV5-1 and TRBJ2-7; D possibly corresponds to TRBD1 (6 bases). Germline V gives CDR1 SGHRS, CDR2 YFSETQ. CDR3 size: 14 residues. V lost 0 bases to trimming and J lost 6 bases, with 13 bases between them. The CDR3 loop is CASSLGGHPSEQYF. The CDR3, as DNA: TGCGCCAGCAGCTTGGGGGGACATCCGTCCGAGCAGTACTTC.

V gene TRBV6-5 combines with J gene TRBJ1-1; D is unresolved. This CDR3 region has 16 residues. V was cut by 0 bases and J by 4 bases, with 15 bases left in between. Germline V gene sequence: CDR1 MNHEY, CDR2 SVGAGI. The CDR3 protein is CASSYSTHSIITEAFF. The CDR3 DNA sequence: TGTGCCAGCAGTTACTCGACCCACAGCATTATCACTGAAGCTTTCTTT.

The chain combines TRBV25-1 with TRBJ1-6, with no clear D. V dropped 4 bases and J dropped 9 bases, with 13 bases sitting between them. From germline, CDR1 is MGHDK and CDR2 SYGVNS. This CDR3 spans 14 amino acids. Written as DNA, the CDR3 is TGTGCCAGCAGTGCTACCGGGATCGGTTCACCCCTCCACTTT. Protein: CASSATGIGSPLHF.

This clonotype has a count of ten or more. The chain employs TRBV6-1 and TRBJ2-6; tentative D call: TRBD1 (5 bases). V shed 10 bases and J shed 3 bases, with 10 bases lying between them. Germline CDR1 reads MNHNS; CDR2 reads SASEGT. The CDR3 is 13 residues long. Here the CDR3 reads CATSGNGANVLTF. In DNA form, the CDR3 reads TGTGCCACATCAGGGAATGGGGCCAACGTCCTGACTTTC.

This clonotype was picked up many times. The J gene is TRBJ2-7, the V gene TRBV12-3 or TRBV12-4; a weak D match, TRBD1 (6 bases). This CDR3 contains 14 residues. Trimming pared 5 bases from V and 7 bases from J, leaving 18 bases between. The CDR3 nucleotides read TGTGCCAGCAGTACCTGGACAGATTCAGGGGAGCAGTACTTC. Encoded protein: CASSTWTDSGEQYF.

This chain connects TRBV7-2 to TRBJ2-5; TRBD2 matches 11 bases. Germline values: CDR1 SGHTA, CDR2 FQGNSA. The trim removed 5 bases at V and 1 base at J, leaving 9 bases unmatched. The CDR3 has 17 residues. The CDR3: CASSTSRLAGPQETQYF. Here the CDR3 DNA reads TGTGCCAGCAGCACCTCTCGACTAGCGGGACCCCAAGAGACCCAGTACTTC.